The rows below give T cell receptor beta chains drawn from one sample of a study of blood T cell repertoires in COVID-19. Method: immunoSEQ multiplex PCR; TCRdb's copy keeps in-frame clones and lacks some. The data show over 200,000 clones, with 70% to 90% seen just once and less than 3% held by the top ten. Sequenced material: peripheral blood. These receptors originate from a woman aged 45 to 65 with acute or convalescent COVID-19. Each CDR3 is given with its conserved first and last residue. D genes are given only for firm matches. Size values are once, few and many counts, or a class for expanded clones, and some rows have none.

D | J | V | size | DNA | CDR3
- | TRBJ2-3 | TRBV28 | - | TGTGCCAGCAGTTCTTTAACAGATACGCAGTATTTT | CASSSLTDTQYF
- | TRBJ1-4 | TRBV12-3/TRBV12-4 | once | TGTGCCACCGGAAAAGAGGGCCGCGAAAAACTGTTTTTT | CATGKEGREKLFF
TRBD2 | TRBJ2-7 | TRBV3-1/TRBV3-2 | - | TGTGCCAGCAGCCAGGGGACTAGCGGGAGCTACGAGCAGTACTTC | CASSQGTSGSYEQYF
- | TRBJ2-7 | TRBV2 | - | TGTGCCAGCAGTGATTCTGGAGACGAGCAGTACTTC | CASSDSGDEQYF
TRBD1 | TRBJ1-2 | TRBV3-1/TRBV3-2 | - | TGTGCCAGCAGCCAGGTTGGGACAGAGAATGGCTACACCTTC | CASSQVGTENGYTF
TRBD1 | TRBJ1-5 | TRBV28 | - | TGTGCCAGCAGTCCGGACAGGGGGTACAGCTGGGCCCAGCATTTT | CASSPDRGYSWAQHF
TRBD2 | TRBJ2-1 | TRBV4-1 | once | TGCGCCAGCAGCCAAGATCTAGCGGGAGGTCTTGAGCAGTTCTTC | CASSQDLAGGLEQFF
- | TRBJ2-3 | TRBV27 | - | TGTGCCAGCAGGGTAGCTTCGCGGGATACGCAGTATTTT | CASRVASRDTQYF
- | TRBJ2-7 | TRBV2 | - | TGTGCCAGCAGTGACCGCTACGAGCAGTACTTC | CASSDRYEQYF
- | TRBJ1-1 | TRBV27 | few | TGTGCCAGCAGTTTAAAAGCCATGAACACTGAAGCTTTCTTT | CASSLKAMNTEAFF
- | TRBJ1-1 | TRBV28 | - | TGTGCCAGCAGTTTATCCGACACTGAAGCTTTCTTT | CASSLSDTEAFF
TRBD2 | TRBJ2-7 | TRBV4-2 | - | TGTGCCAGCAGCCGTGGACCGGGACTAGACTACGAGCAGTACTTC | CASSRGPGLDYEQYF
- | TRBJ1-5 | TRBV29-1 | - | TGCAGCGTTGAAACCTCTACAGGAGGCAATCAGCCCCAGCATTTT | CSVETSTGGNQPQHF
TRBD2 | TRBJ2-1 | TRBV28 | once | TGTGCCAGCAGTTCCGGGGAAGCGGGAGTGCACAATGAGCAGTTCTTC | CASSSGEAGVHNEQFF
- | TRBJ1-1 | TRBV5-1 | - | TGCGCCAGCAGCTTGGACCCGGAGATCCCTGAAGCTTTCTTT | CASSLDPEIPEAFF
- | TRBJ2-5 | TRBV5-8 | - | TGTGCCAGCAGCTTACAGAAGACCCAGTACTTC | CASSLQKTQYF
- | TRBJ1-3 | TRBV12-5 | - | TGTGCTAGTGGTTTAAATTGGTTTTCCGGGAAACCGAACCAAATCTCTGGAAACACCATATATTTT | CASGLNWFSGKPNQISGNTIYF